What follows describes a single T cell receptor beta chain. Germline V gene lookup returns CDR1 SQVTM and CDR2 ANQGSEA. The CDR3 has 11 residues. Losses at the gene ends were 6 bases for V and 7 bases for J; bases not matched to a gene: 4. This sample is drawn from a study of T cells in localized non-small cell lung cancer. Assay used: immunoSEQ multiplex PCR; TCRdb lists only in-frame clones, some missing. This sample has 60,000 or so clones; about four fifths occur once, and the top ten carry under 5%. This rearrangement joins TRBV29-1 to TRBJ2-3, with 7 bases lining up with TRBD2. This specimen was PBMCs, taken before any cancer treatment. This clonotype was obtained from a man aged 40-75 years with stage II lung adenocarcinoma. In DNA, the CDR3 is TGCAGCGTCTGGCGGGGGTATACGCAGTATTTT. It yields the protein CSVWRGYTQYF.